The 19 T cell receptor beta chains given below trace back to one sample, sequenced in a study of radiation and T cells in renal cell carcinoma. This table comes from immunoSEQ multiplex PCR, and its TCRdb copy is limited to in-frame clones, with some not included. In the table there are some 130,000 clones, 88% of which are singletons. Time point in this sample: blood 2 weeks post-SBRT. Stated treatment: 15 Gy SBRT to primary tumor, nephrectomy 4 weeks later. The sequences come from blood, collected from a patient whose treatment included radiotherapy and nephrectomy. The receptors originated from a woman in her sixties or seventies with renal cell carcinoma.

The rearrangement uses TRBV5-4 and TRBJ1-2; tentatively, D is TRBD1 (5 bases). The germline V and J ends were trimmed by 0 bases and 6 bases, with 12 bases remaining between them. The germline CDR1 and CDR2 sequences are SGHNT and YYREEE (reference sequence). The CDR3 consists of 14 residues. The CDR3: CASSLVWGGDGYTF. The DNA of the CDR3 is TGTGCCAGCAGCTTGGTGTGGGGAGGGGATGGCTACACCTTC. The full variable domain, in which reference TRBV5-4 and TRBJ1-2 provide the parts outside the CDR3, is ETGVTQSPTHLIKTRGQQVTLRCSSQSGHNTVSWYQQALGQGPQFIFQYYREEENGRGNFPPRFSGLQFPNYSSELNVNALELDDSALYLCASSLVWGGDGYTFGSGTRLTVV.

The chain couples TRBV6-5 to TRBJ1-2, with D possibly matching TRBD1 (6 bases). Per the germline V gene, CDR1 is MNHEY and CDR2 is SVGAGI. The CDR3 has 15 residues. The ends were cut back, 3 bases at V and 1 base at J, with 12 bases in the middle. The CDR3 region has the DNA TGTGCCAGCAGTTATACAGGGAACTTTAACTATGGCTACACCTTC. Amino acid sequence: CASSYTGNFNYGYTF.

The chain couples TRBV5-6 to TRBJ1-2, with D perhaps TRBD1 (6 bases). Germline CDR1 and CDR2: SGHDT and YYEEEE. The V gene lost 0 bases and the J gene lost 4 bases, with 13 bases spanning the gap. The CDR3 spans 15 residues. CDR3 amino acids: CASSLGTGYGYGYTF. For the CDR3, the DNA is TGTGCCAGCAGCTTGGGAACAGGGTACGGCTATGGCTACACCTTC.

The V call is TRBV4-1, the J call TRBJ1-2; TRBD1 aligns across 8 bases. The ends lost 0 bases at V and 2 bases at J; junction bases unmatched: 5. Germline CDR1 MGHRA, CDR2 YSYEKL. The CDR3 length is 16 residues. The CDR3 DNA sequence: TGCGCCAGCAGCCAAGAGTGGACAGGGCGGAACTATGGCTACACCTTC. It codes for CASSQEWTGRNYGYTF.

The chain recombines TRBV4-3 with TRBJ2-2; D uncertain. The germline gives CDR1 LGHNA, CDR2 YSLEER. The CDR3 length is 16 residues. V lost 0 bases and J 5 bases, leaving 13 bases between the germline ends. In DNA form, the CDR3 reads TGCGCCAGCAGCCAAGATACGGCAGTGGTGACCGGGGAGCTGTTTTTT. Protein product: CASSQDTAVVTGELFF.

The rearrangement uses TRBV7-9 and TRBJ1-1, with 8 positions matching TRBD1. The germline gives CDR1 SEHNR, CDR2 FQNEAQ (reference sequence). Germline trimming cut 1 base from V and 2 bases from J; bases unmatched to any gene: 3. The CDR3 is made up of 15 amino acids. CDR3 region: CASSLGQGANTEAFF. The CDR3 DNA is TGTGCCAGCAGCTTAGGTCAGGGGGCAAACACTGAAGCTTTCTTT.

With regard to this clone: The same CDR3 also results from other DNA sequences found in this sample. The gene calls are TRBV9 and TRBJ2-3; 12 bases align to TRBD2. V lost 3 bases to trimming and J lost 4 bases; unmatched junction nucleotides: 3. Germline V CDR1 and CDR2: SGDLS, YYNGEE. The CDR3 is made up of 15 amino acids. This CDR3 reads CASSASGGASDTQYF. CDR3 nucleotide sequence: TGTGCCAGCAGCGCTAGCGGGGGGGCCTCAGATACGCAGTATTTT.

This clone was observed once. The chain recombines TRBV19 with TRBJ2-3; 8 nucleotides align to TRBD1. Unmatched junction bases numbered 2, after V lost 1 base and J lost 2 bases. There are 15 residues in the CDR3. From germline, CDR1 is LNHDA and CDR2 SQIVND (reference sequence). This chain's CDR3 is CASSIGQGFTDTQYF. Written as DNA, the CDR3 is TGTGCCAGTAGTATAGGACAGGGGTTCACAGATACGCAGTATTTT.

The V call is TRBV19, the J call TRBJ1-6; no clear D gene. Trimming pared 6 bases from V and 4 bases from J, leaving 10 bases between. The CDR3 length is 14 residues. CDR1 and CDR2 from the germline V gene are LNHDA and SQIVND (reference sequence). This CDR3 is CASRPKLYNSPLHF. In DNA, the CDR3 is TGTGCCAGTAGGCCAAAACTGTATAATTCACCCCTCCACTTT.

This clone came up once. The V call is TRBV6-6, the J call TRBJ2-5; 12 nucleotides agree with TRBD2. Per germline, CDR1 MNHNY and CDR2 SVGAGI (reference sequence). CDR3 size: 16 residues. With V trimmed by 6 bases and J by 4 bases, 9 bases remained unmatched. The CDR3 is CASSLTSGGVRETQYF. DNA for the CDR3: TGTGCCAGCAGCCTGACTAGCGGGGGCGTGCGAGAGACCCAGTACTTC.

The V gene is TRBV19, the J gene TRBJ1-5, with a tentative D call TRBD1 (6 bases). Trimming stripped 5 bases from V and 0 bases from J, with 17 bases between. Germline V gene data show CDR1 as LNHDA and CDR2 as SQIVND (reference sequence). The CDR3 is made up of 17 amino acids. The CDR3 loop is CASSWSGALNSNQPQHF. CDR3 DNA sequence: TGTGCCAGTAGTTGGTCAGGGGCCCTGAATAGCAATCAGCCCCAGCATTTT.

In this sample, this clone turned up once. Compared with germline, one end of the junction differs, possibly owing to a read error. The identical CDR3 is also encoded by other nucleotide sequences in the sample. The chain employs TRBV10-1 and TRBJ2-1, with 9 bases aligning to TRBD2. The germline V gene encodes CDR1 WNHNN and CDR2 SYGVQD (reference sequence). This CDR3 contains 17 residues. Here the CDR3 reads CASSESKAGGTYNEQFF. CDR3 in DNA: TGCGCCAGTAGTGAGTCGAAGGCGGGGGGGACCTACAATGAGCAGTTCTTC.

This clone occurred once. The chain joins TRBV13 to TRBJ2-7, with 11 bases identical to TRBD2. Trimming took 3 bases from V and 2 from J; bases not matched to a gene: 6. CDR3 length: 16 residues. Per the germline V gene, CDR1 is PRHDT and CDR2 is FYEKMQ (reference sequence). For the CDR3, the DNA is TGTGCCAGCAGCTTCGACCTAGCGGGGGGACCCTACGAGCAGTACTTC. This translates into CASSFDLAGGPYEQYF.

This rearrangement joins TRBV7-6 to TRBJ1-6, with 9 bases fitting TRBD1. This CDR3 has 15 amino acids. With 4 bases clipped from V and 9 bases from J, the junction kept 7 bases outside the gene matches. Germline V CDR1 and CDR2: SGHVS, FNYEAQ. The CDR3, as DNA: TGTGCCAGCAGCTCGAGACAGGGGGAGGTTTCACCCCTCCACTTT. Translating it yields CASSSRQGEVSPLHF.

The chain links TRBV28 to TRBJ2-5; 13 positions agree with TRBD2. The J segment lost 3 bases and the V segment lost 6 bases, leaving 7 bases of the junction unmatched. The CDR3 spans 16 residues. CDR1 is MDHEN and CDR2 is SYDVKM in the germline V gene. CDR3 loop: CASSKGLAGAKETQYF. As DNA, the CDR3 is TGTGCCAGCAGCAAAGGACTAGCGGGGGCCAAAGAGACCCAGTACTTC.

To note about this clone: Other nucleotide sequences from this sample produce the same CDR3. The chain has TRBV18 and TRBJ2-7, with D tentatively TRBD2 (6 bases). CDR3 length equals 14 residues. The ends were cut back, 3 bases at V and 0 bases at J, with 9 bases in the middle. The germline gives CDR1 KGHSH, CDR2 LQKENI. This CDR3 is CASSPGGSSYEQYF. The DNA of the CDR3 is TGTGCCAGCTCACCGGGGGGTAGCTCCTACGAGCAGTACTTC.

This clone is a singleton in its sample. The chain employs TRBV9 and TRBJ2-2; 8 bases fit TRBD2. V was pared by 4 bases and J by 6 bases, with 5 bases of the junction left unmatched. The germline CDR1 and CDR2 sequences are SGDLS and YYNGEE. The CDR3 loop spans 14 amino acids. The CDR3 DNA reads as TGTGCCAGCAGCTCCCGGACTAGCCCCGGGGAGCTGTTTTTT. Translation: CASSSRTSPGELFF.

This sequence joins TRBV27 and TRBJ1-1; D possibly corresponds to TRBD1 (6 bases). The CDR3 covers 15 residues. CDR1 and CDR2 (germline): MNHEY, SMNVEV (reference sequence). V shed 4 bases and J shed 0 bases, with 12 bases lying between them. CDR3 DNA sequence: TGTGCCAGCAGTTCCCGACAGGCCTTGAACACTGAAGCTTTCTTT. Protein sequence: CASSSRQALNTEAFF.

This clone appeared a few times. The CDR3, as DNA: TGTGCCAGCAGCTTAGATGCAGGGAACACTGAAGCTTTCTTT. This encodes CASSLDAGNTEAFF. The chain uses TRBV7-3 and TRBJ1-1; D gene ambiguous. V lost 2 bases, J lost 1 base, and 8 bases lay in between. This CDR3 contains 14 residues. Per germline, CDR1 SGHTA and CDR2 FQGTGA.